This TCR beta chain appears in the sequencing data of a study of blood T cell repertoires in COVID-19. In the authors' workflow: Cell counts per sample came from amplifying reference gene primers. Only in-frame clones appear in the TCRdb table, and some are missing; sequencing was by immunoSEQ multiplex PCR. That table gives V, J and clone size, and the DNA gave D and trimming. The sample consists of about 45,000 clones, almost 90% of them appearing once. The TCR comes from a human donor in a cohort sampled during active COVID-19. Specimen: peripheral blood.

The CDR3 bases are TGTGCCAGCAGCCCGACAGGGTATCCTTACGAGCAGTACTTC. It yields the protein CASSPTGYPYEQYF. The chain couples TRBV6-2 or TRBV6-3 to TRBJ2-7; 7 bases are shared with TRBD1. V shed 6 bases and J 4 bases; nucleotides not matched to a gene: 9. Germline V gene sequence: CDR1 MNHEY, CDR2 SVGEGT. This CDR3 contains 14 residues.